A selection of T cell receptor beta chains follows, all from one sample in a study of metastatic and nonmetastatic thyroid tumors. TCRdb re-called the PCR reads via MiXCR. Of 30,000 to 50,000 clones in the sample, under 20% were seen once. The sequenced sample was tumor tissue. The receptors come from a female donor with papillary thyroid cancer or a benign thyroid nodule (not recorded which). Some clones in this sample may be carry-over from other donors' samples. The CDR3 runs from the conserved cysteine through the conserved F or W. The order of the fields is V gene, J gene, clone size, D gene, CDR3 protein, CDR3 DNA. A D gene is named only where the DNA matches it firmly. Some rows have no size entry. The others give once, few or many, or a class for an expanded clone.

V gene: TRBV11-2; J gene: TRBJ2-7; clone size: many; D gene: -; CDR3 protein: CASSLDGRRSGWVGEQYF; CDR3 DNA: TGTGCCAGCAGCTTAGACGGGCGGAGGAGCGGCTGGGTAGGGGAGCAGTACTTC
V gene: TRBV19; J gene: TRBJ1-2; clone size: many; D gene: -; CDR3 protein: CASSTRTLYGYTF; CDR3 DNA: TGTGCCAGTAGTACCAGAACTCTCTATGGCTACACCTTC
V gene: TRBV20-1; J gene: TRBJ2-2; clone size: -; D gene: TRBD2; CDR3 protein: CSAGGVGKEYGELFF; CDR3 DNA: TGCAGTGCTGGGGGGGTGGGAAAGGAGTACGGGGAGCTGTTTTTT
V gene: TRBV18; J gene: TRBJ2-5; clone size: many; D gene: -; CDR3 protein: CASSPKQGGETQYF; CDR3 DNA: TGTGCCAGCTCACCTAAACAGGGTGGCGAGACCCAGTACTTC
V gene: TRBV10-3; J gene: TRBJ1-6; clone size: many; D gene: -; CDR3 protein: CASRGGENSPLHF; CDR3 DNA: TGTGCCTCCCGGGGGGGGGAAAATTCACCCCTCCACTTT
V gene: TRBV5-1; J gene: TRBJ1-6; clone size: -; D gene: -; CDR3 protein: CASSNAGWDSPLHF; CDR3 DNA: TGCGCCAGCAGCAACGCAGGGTGGGATTCACCCCTCCACTTT
V gene: TRBV27; J gene: TRBJ2-3; clone size: many; D gene: -; CDR3 protein: CASSLTWTDTQYF; CDR3 DNA: TGTGCCAGCAGTTTAACATGGACTGATACGCAGTATTTT
V gene: TRBV6-2/TRBV6-3; J gene: TRBJ1-2; clone size: many; D gene: -; CDR3 protein: CASRRGGRVHTF; CDR3 DNA: TGTGCCAGCAGACGGGGGGGACGGGTCCACACCTTC
V gene: TRBV6-1; J gene: TRBJ2-1; clone size: few; D gene: -; CDR3 protein: CASSPGRGYNEQFF; CDR3 DNA: TGTGCCAGCAGCCCTGGGAGAGGGTACAATGAGCAGTTCTTC
V gene: TRBV28; J gene: TRBJ1-4; clone size: -; D gene: -; CDR3 protein: CASSLGGINEKLFF; CDR3 DNA: TGTGCCAGCAGTCTAGGGGGTATTAATGAAAAACTGTTTTTT
V gene: TRBV27; J gene: TRBJ2-1; clone size: many; D gene: -; CDR3 protein: CASSLNLGDEKFF; CDR3 DNA: TGTGCCAGCAGTTTGAACCTCGGAGACGAAAAGTTCTTC
V gene: TRBV5-5; J gene: TRBJ2-1; clone size: many; D gene: -; CDR3 protein: CASSFRRNEQFF; CDR3 DNA: TGTGCCAGCAGCTTTCGGAGAAATGAGCAGTTCTTC
V gene: TRBV7-2; J gene: TRBJ1-6; clone size: -; D gene: -; CDR3 protein: CASGFRDANSPLHF; CDR3 DNA: TGTGCCAGCGGCTTCCGGGATGCGAATTCGCCCCTCCACTTT
V gene: TRBV7-9; J gene: TRBJ2-7; clone size: many; D gene: TRBD2; CDR3 protein: CASSRTSGDYEQYF; CDR3 DNA: TGTGCCAGCAGCAGGACTAGCGGGGATTACGAGCAGTACTTC
V gene: TRBV7-2; J gene: TRBJ2-1; clone size: -; D gene: TRBD2; CDR3 protein: CASSGLAGAEQFF; CDR3 DNA: TGTGCCAGCAGCGGACTAGCGGGCGCTGAACAGTTCTTC
V gene: TRBV27; J gene: TRBJ1-2; clone size: many; D gene: TRBD1; CDR3 protein: CASSAGTGNYGYTF; CDR3 DNA: TGTGCCAGCAGTGCCGGGACAGGGAACTATGGCTACACCTTC
V gene: TRBV4-2; J gene: TRBJ2-5; clone size: many; D gene: -; CDR3 protein: CASSQFQGNQETQYF; CDR3 DNA: TGTGCCAGCAGCCAATTTCAGGGAAACCAAGAGACCCAGTACTTC
V gene: TRBV2; J gene: TRBJ2-2; clone size: many; D gene: TRBD1; CDR3 protein: CASSRDRAYGELFF; CDR3 DNA: TGTGCCAGCAGTAGGGACAGGGCGTACGGGGAGCTGTTTTTT
V gene: TRBV5-1; J gene: TRBJ2-7; clone size: many; D gene: -; CDR3 protein: CASRPDTFRSSHEQYF; CDR3 DNA: TGCGCCAGCAGGCCGGACACTTTTAGGAGCTCCCACGAGCAGTACTTC
V gene: TRBV28; J gene: TRBJ2-1; clone size: few; D gene: TRBD1; CDR3 protein: CASRLPVLTGGYEQFF; CDR3 DNA: TGTGCCAGCAGGCTCCCGGTCTTGACAGGGGGCTATGAGCAGTTCTTC
V gene: TRBV7-7; J gene: TRBJ2-7; clone size: many; D gene: TRBD1; CDR3 protein: CASSPGQVGSYEQYF; CDR3 DNA: TGTGCTAGCAGCCCCGGACAGGTCGGCTCCTACGAGCAGTACTTC
V gene: TRBV7-9; J gene: TRBJ2-1; clone size: -; D gene: -; CDR3 protein: CASSWGHSDEQFF; CDR3 DNA: TGTGCCAGCAGCTGGGGACATAGCGATGAGCAGTTCTTC
V gene: TRBV30; J gene: TRBJ1-2; clone size: many; D gene: -; CDR3 protein: CACRALDYGYTF; CDR3 DNA: TGTGCCTGTCGCGCCTTGGACTATGGCTACACCTTC
V gene: TRBV6-1; J gene: TRBJ2-7; clone size: few; D gene: -; CDR3 protein: CASSQLQGGGGVEQYF; CDR3 DNA: TGTGCCAGCAGCCAACTGCAGGGAGGGGGGGGCGTCGAGCAGTACTTC
V gene: TRBV19; J gene: TRBJ2-2; clone size: many; D gene: -; CDR3 protein: CASSGEGTEANAGELFF; CDR3 DNA: TGTGCCAGTAGTGGCGAGGGGACGGAGGCCAACGCCGGGGAGCTGTTTTTT
V gene: TRBV6-1; J gene: TRBJ2-3; clone size: many; D gene: -; CDR3 protein: CASSLDRTTDTQYF; CDR3 DNA: TGTGCCAGCAGTCTTGACCGGACCACAGATACGCAGTATTTT
V gene: TRBV6-1; J gene: TRBJ1-2; clone size: few; D gene: TRBD1; CDR3 protein: CARSMDRVRGYTF; CDR3 DNA: TGTGCCAGAAGTATGGACAGGGTTCGTGGCTACACCTTC
V gene: TRBV19; J gene: TRBJ1-5; clone size: many; D gene: TRBD1; CDR3 protein: CASSIGSGTGANF; CDR3 DNA: TGTGCCAGTAGTATTGGGTCCGGGACAGGGGCTAATTTT
V gene: TRBV7-9; J gene: TRBJ2-1; clone size: many; D gene: -; CDR3 protein: CASSLEMNNEQFF; CDR3 DNA: TGTGCCAGCAGCTTAGAAATGAACAATGAGCAGTTCTTC
V gene: TRBV20-1; J gene: TRBJ2-1; clone size: many; D gene: TRBD2; CDR3 protein: CSAKKREAYNEQFF; CDR3 DNA: TGCAGTGCTAAGAAGCGGGAGGCCTACAATGAGCAGTTCTTC
V gene: TRBV20-1; J gene: TRBJ2-3; clone size: many; D gene: -; CDR3 protein: CSATKLGGGRISTDTQYF; CDR3 DNA: TGCAGTGCTACCAAATTAGGGGGAGGGAGAATAAGCACAGATACGCAGTATTTT
V gene: TRBV6-1; J gene: TRBJ2-1; clone size: -; D gene: -; CDR3 protein: CAVQCYNEQFF; CDR3 DNA: TGTGCCGTACAGTGCTACAATGAGCAGTTCTTC
V gene: TRBV10-3; J gene: TRBJ2-3; clone size: -; D gene: TRBD2; CDR3 protein: CAISGGGPKHTDTQYF; CDR3 DNA: TGTGCCATCAGTGGGGGGGGACCAAAACACACAGATACGCAGTATTTT
V gene: TRBV20-1; J gene: TRBJ1-2; clone size: many; D gene: -; CDR3 protein: CSARAGFNYGYTF; CDR3 DNA: TGCAGTGCTAGAGCAGGGTTTAACTATGGCTACACCTTC
V gene: TRBV20-1; J gene: TRBJ2-2; clone size: many; D gene: -; CDR3 protein: CSASSRRGNTGELFF; CDR3 DNA: TGCAGTGCTAGTTCGAGGCGGGGGAACACCGGGGAGCTGTTTTTT
V gene: TRBV19; J gene: TRBJ2-7; clone size: many; D gene: -; CDR3 protein: CASSIRRSAGGDEQYF; CDR3 DNA: TGTGCCAGTAGTATTCGAAGGTCGGCAGGGGGGGACGAGCAGTACTTC
V gene: TRBV29-1; J gene: TRBJ1-3; clone size: many; D gene: -; CDR3 protein: CSVERGGTGNTIYF; CDR3 DNA: TGCAGCGTGGAACGCGGGGGGACTGGAAACACCATATATTTT
V gene: TRBV14; J gene: TRBJ2-3; clone size: many; D gene: -; CDR3 protein: CASRQGATDTQYF; CDR3 DNA: TGTGCCTCCAGGCAGGGAGCGACAGATACGCAGTATTTT
V gene: TRBV3-1; J gene: TRBJ2-1; clone size: few; D gene: -; CDR3 protein: CASSLGGDNFGQFF; CDR3 DNA: TGTGCCAGCAGCCTGGGCGGGGATAACTTTGGACAGTTCTTC
V gene: TRBV6-1; J gene: TRBJ2-7; clone size: many; D gene: TRBD2; CDR3 protein: CASRVGPSGLAALEQYF; CDR3 DNA: TGTGCCAGCCGGGTGGGTCCTTCGGGACTAGCGGCTCTCGAGCAGTACTTC
V gene: TRBV6-5; J gene: TRBJ2-7; clone size: few; D gene: TRBD1; CDR3 protein: CASSLGQGLYEQYF; CDR3 DNA: TGTGCCAGCAGTTTAGGACAGGGGCTCTACGAGCAGTACTTC
V gene: TRBV6-1; J gene: TRBJ2-1; clone size: many; D gene: TRBD1; CDR3 protein: CASSWNRGDEQFF; CDR3 DNA: TGTGCCAGCAGTTGGAACAGGGGCGATGAGCAGTTCTTC
V gene: TRBV2; J gene: TRBJ1-6; clone size: medium-sized; D gene: -; CDR3 protein: CASSGRGNSPLHF; CDR3 DNA: TGTGCCAGCAGTGGACGGGGTAATTCACCCCTCCACTTT
V gene: TRBV5-1; J gene: TRBJ2-7; clone size: -; D gene: TRBD1; CDR3 protein: CASSLGQGSLYEQYF; CDR3 DNA: TGCGCCAGCAGCTTGGGACAGGGGAGTCTCTACGAGCAGTACTTC
V gene: TRBV7-8; J gene: TRBJ1-2; clone size: -; D gene: -; CDR3 protein: CASSGRQSSNYGYTF; CDR3 DNA: TGTGCCAGCAGCGGAAGACAGAGCTCTAACTATGGCTACACCTTC
V gene: TRBV20-1; J gene: TRBJ2-5; clone size: many; D gene: -; CDR3 protein: CSARRGPSPETQYF; CDR3 DNA: TGCAGTGCTAGACGAGGGCCGTCCCCGGAGACCCAGTACTTC
V gene: TRBV14; J gene: TRBJ2-2; clone size: many; D gene: -; CDR3 protein: CASSQDRQTGELFF; CDR3 DNA: TGTGCCAGCAGCCAAGATCGGCAAACCGGGGAGCTGTTTTTT
V gene: TRBV11-2; J gene: TRBJ2-7; clone size: many; D gene: -; CDR3 protein: CASSLTEKNYEQYF; CDR3 DNA: TGTGCCAGCAGCCTCACCGAAAAGAACTACGAGCAGTACTTC
V gene: TRBV5-1; J gene: TRBJ2-3; clone size: -; D gene: -; CDR3 protein: CAGSLVADTQYF; CDR3 DNA: TGCGCCGGCAGCTTAGTGGCAGATACGCAGTATTTT
V gene: TRBV6-1; J gene: TRBJ2-7; clone size: few; D gene: -; CDR3 protein: CASIVDWREQYF; CDR3 DNA: TGTGCCAGCATCGTTGACTGGCGGGAGCAGTACTTC
V gene: TRBV12-3/TRBV12-4; J gene: TRBJ1-5; clone size: -; D gene: TRBD1; CDR3 protein: CASSSPTGVFNHPQHF; CDR3 DNA: TGTGCCAGCAGTTCCCCTACAGGGGTTTTTAATCATCCTCAGCATTTT
V gene: TRBV24-1; J gene: TRBJ2-7; clone size: many; D gene: -; CDR3 protein: CATSPPVAGSYEQYF; CDR3 DNA: TGTGCCACCAGCCCCCCCGTGGCAGGTTCTTACGAGCAGTACTTC
V gene: TRBV5-1; J gene: TRBJ2-1; clone size: many; D gene: -; CDR3 protein: CASSLSSEQFF; CDR3 DNA: TGCGCCAGCAGCCTCAGTAGTGAGCAGTTCTTC
V gene: TRBV5-1; J gene: TRBJ1-2; clone size: -; D gene: -; CDR3 protein: CASSLVATENYGYTF; CDR3 DNA: TGCGCCAGCAGCTTGGTTGCGACAGAGAACTATGGCTACACCTTC
V gene: TRBV5-1; J gene: TRBJ2-7; clone size: -; D gene: -; CDR3 protein: CASSAELAVVYEQYF; CDR3 DNA: TGCGCCAGCAGCGCCGAATTAGCGGTAGTTTACGAGCAGTACTTC
V gene: TRBV6-2/TRBV6-3; J gene: TRBJ1-1; clone size: medium-sized; D gene: -; CDR3 protein: CASSYGGERSTEAFF; CDR3 DNA: TGTGCCAGCAGTTACGGGGGCGAACGTTCCACTGAAGCTTTCTTT
V gene: TRBV15; J gene: TRBJ1-5; clone size: many; D gene: -; CDR3 protein: CATSRDRDWNQPQHF; CDR3 DNA: TGTGCCACCAGCAGAGATAGGGATTGGAATCAGCCCCAGCATTTT
V gene: TRBV10-3; J gene: TRBJ1-1; clone size: many; D gene: -; CDR3 protein: CAISLEGLNTEAFF; CDR3 DNA: TGTGCCATCAGCTTAGAGGGGCTTAACACTGAAGCTTTCTTT